Following are 3 T cell receptor beta chains from one sample sequenced in a study of PD-1 blockade in classical Hodgkin lymphoma (dated by TCRdb to about 2020). The time point label of this sample denotes: cycle 2 day 1 (C2D1) of nivolumab. Relapse after autologous stem cell transplantation had occurred in all trial patients, and cohorts A, B and C were distinguished by prior brentuximab vedotin exposure. The library was built by means of the immunoSEQ multiplex PCR assay. Not all clones reach the TCRdb copy of this immuneACCESS table, which keeps in-frame sequences only. Checked studies attribute under half of the gap to unresolved V genes and leave the rest unexplained. The sample includes around 45,000 clones, with under 75% observed a single time. The ten top clones hold 2.5% to 3.5% of the sample. The material sequenced was peripheral blood mononuclear cells (PBMCs), taken before the second cycle of nivolumab. Receptors originate from a human donor with classical Hodgkin lymphoma.

By share, this clone counts as medium-sized. The gene calls are TRBV7-9 and TRBJ2-1; D is possibly TRBD2 (5 bases). V was shortened by 1 base and J by 7 bases, with 8 bases between the two germline ends. The CDR3 runs to 13 residues. Germline assignment: CDR1 SEHNR and CDR2 FQNEAQ (reference sequence). The CDR3 region is CASSLGGFNEQFF. CDR3 bases: TGTGCCAGCAGCTTAGGAGGGTTTAATGAGCAGTTCTTC.

The CDR3 DNA follows: TGTGCCAGCAGCTTACGGAGCAATCAGCCCCAGCATTTT. Its translation is CASSLRSNQPQHF. The chain links TRBV7-6 to TRBJ1-5; unclear D gene. Trimming took 2 bases from V and 1 from J, leaving 3 bases between them. Germline CDR1 SGHVS, CDR2 FNYEAQ. The CDR3 has 13 amino acids.

The chain combines TRBV19 with TRBJ1-4; 9 positions agree with TRBD1. The CDR3 totals 16 residues. Germline V gene lookup returns CDR1 LNHDA and CDR2 SQIVND (reference sequence). Losses at the gene ends were 4 bases for V and 8 bases for J; bases not matched to a gene: 11. For the CDR3, the DNA is TGTGCCAGTAGTAATCCGTTGACAGGGGGTATGGAAAAACTGTTTTTT. Its protein is CASSNPLTGGMEKLFF.